Shown below are 24 T cell receptor beta chains from a single sample sequenced in a study of Ad26.COV2.S vaccination and SARS-CoV-2 variants. Treatment indicated: 19 received Ad26.COV2.S at low or high dose, single or two shots; about 5 received placebo; per-sample allocation not given. The samples were gathered on day 63 after the first injection of vaccine or placebo. The table came from immunoSEQ multiplex PCR; TCRdb's copy has only in-frame clones and leaves some out. The repertoire holds 440,000 or so clones, about 92% seen once, with roughly 4% in the top ten. Sequences were derived from peripheral blood, sampled in a trial of Ad26.COV2.S vaccine versus placebo. The receptors were gathered from a person between 18 and 59 years old who received the Ad26.COV2.S COVID-19 vaccine or a placebo.

Only a few counts were recorded for this clone. This chain uses TRBV7-2 with TRBJ2-7, with D uncertain. V shed 2 bases and J shed 0 bases, with 11 bases lying between them. The CDR3 has 15 residues. CDR1 and CDR2 from the germline V gene are SGHTA and FQGNSA. CDR3 sequence: CASSLSDVSSYEQYF. CDR3 in DNA: TGTGCCAGCAGCTTATCGGACGTAAGCTCCTACGAGCAGTACTTC. Drawing the rest from reference TRBV7-2 and TRBJ2-7, the complete variable domain is GAGVSQSPSNKVTEKGKDVELRCDPISGHTALYWYRQSLGQGLEFLIYFQGNSAPDKSGLPSDRFSAERTGGSVSTLTIQRTQQEDSAVYLCASSLSDVSSYEQYFGPGTRLTVT.

This chain connects TRBV27 to TRBJ2-6, with D maybe TRBD1 (6 bases). This CDR3 has 20 amino acids. Germline CDR1 reads MNHEY; CDR2 reads SMNVEV (reference sequence). The V and J ends lost 7 bases and 0 bases respectively, with 25 bases between them. The CDR3 DNA is TGTGCCAGCAAAAGTTGGTCAGGGGAACAAGCTTACTCTGGGGCCAACGTCCTGACTTTC. Its translation is CASKSWSGEQAYSGANVLTF.

This clone was seen only once. This chain links TRBV7-2 with TRBJ2-7; no firm D call. The CDR3 has 13 residues. Germline CDR1 reads SGHTA; CDR2 reads FQGNSA. Trimming shortened V by 3 bases and J by 3 bases, and 9 bases separated the two germline ends. CDR3 in amino acids: CASSFHVLYEQYF. In DNA form, the CDR3 reads TGTGCCAGCAGCTTTCACGTACTCTACGAGCAGTACTTC.

J is TRBJ2-1 and V is TRBV9; TRBD2 might be the D (5 bases). Germline loops: CDR1 SGDLS, CDR2 YYNGEE. The CDR3 covers 12 residues. Trimming pared 4 bases from V and 5 bases from J, leaving 7 bases between. This chain's CDR3 is CASSPGDNEQFF. For the CDR3, the DNA is TGTGCCAGCAGCCCCGGGGACAATGAGCAGTTCTTC.

The chain combines TRBV28 with TRBJ1-1; 7 nucleotides line up with TRBD1. The CDR3 is made up of 15 amino acids. V lost 5 bases to trimming and J lost 1 base; unmatched junction nucleotides: 7. Germline values: CDR1 MDHEN, CDR2 SYDVKM. The CDR3: CASSVQGLPNTEAFF. DNA of the CDR3: TGTGCCAGCAGTGTACAGGGGCTCCCGAACACTGAAGCTTTCTTT. Looking up the rest from reference TRBV28 and TRBJ1-1 gives the full variable domain: DVKVTQSSRYLVKRTGEKVFLECVQDMDHENMFWYRQDPGLGLRLIYFSYDVKMKEKGDIPEGYSVSREKKERFSLILESASTNQTSMYLCASSVQGLPNTEAFFGQGTRLTVV.

This rearrangement joins TRBV19 to TRBJ1-1, with 7 bases lining up with TRBD1. V was pared by 4 bases and J by 4 bases, with 9 bases of the junction left unmatched. The CDR3 consists of 15 residues. From germline, CDR1 is LNHDA and CDR2 SQIVND (reference sequence). The DNA for the CDR3 is TGTGCCAGTAGTAAAGACAGGGTCGGGATCACTGAAGCTTTCTTT. It codes for CASSKDRVGITEAFF.

The chain links TRBV28 to TRBJ2-7; D is unresolved. From germline, CDR1 is MDHEN and CDR2 SYDVKM. V shed 6 bases and J shed 3 bases, with 24 bases lying between them. This CDR3 comprises 17 residues. This CDR3 is CASRQTPSTSIYYEQYF. The CDR3, as DNA: TGTGCCAGCAGACAGACGCCCTCGACATCGATCTACTACGAGCAGTACTTC.

CDR3 DNA: TGTGCCGGAGAAAGCGGGAACTCCTACGAGCAGTACTTC. Protein sequence: CAGESGNSYEQYF. The chain has TRBV21-1 and TRBJ2-7; no DNA check was done on the table's D call, TRBD2. TRBV21-1 is marked as a pseudogene. CDR3 size: 13 residues.

CDR3 DNA sequence: TGCAGCGCATCTAGGCGGGAGGCTGGCACCGGGGAGCTGTTTTTT. Encoded protein: CSASRREAGTGELFF. The gene calls are TRBV29-1 and TRBJ2-2, with 8 bases identical to TRBD2. Trimming removed 7 bases from V and 4 bases from J; junction bases left unmatched: 11. CDR3 length: 15 residues. Germline assignment: CDR1 SQVTM and CDR2 ANQGSEA.

The chain has TRBV18 and TRBJ2-5; D uncertain. The CDR3 has 11 amino acids. V was shortened by 8 bases and J by 3 bases, with 7 bases between the two germline ends. Germline loops: CDR1 KGHSH, CDR2 LQKENI. CDR3 DNA: TGTGCCAGCCTCATTAAAGAGACCCAGTACTTC. Translating it yields CASLIKETQYF.

The J gene is TRBJ2-5, the V gene TRBV30, with a tentative D call TRBD2 (5 bases). V was trimmed by 2 bases and J by 3 bases, leaving 7 bases between them. The germline V gene has CDR1 GTSNPN and CDR2 SVGIG (reference sequence). The CDR3 runs 12 residues. CDR3 nucleotide sequence: TGTGCCTGGAGTCGGAGGAAAGAGACCCAGTACTTC. Residues: CAWSRRKETQYF.

The V gene is TRBV5-1, the J gene TRBJ2-6, with TRBD1 identical over 7 bases. Trimming at V came to 0 bases and at J to 2 bases, leaving 2 bases not matched to a gene. Germline loops: CDR1 SGHRS, CDR2 YFSETQ. This CDR3 is built from 16 residues. The CDR3 DNA sequence: TGCGCCAGCAGCTTGGGACAGGGTGCTGGGGCCAACGTCCTGACTTTC. Its protein is CASSLGQGAGANVLTF.

This chain joins TRBV10-3 and TRBJ2-7; D might be TRBD2 (9 bases). V shed 4 bases and J shed 0 bases, with 19 bases lying between them. This CDR3 contains 17 residues. Per the germline V gene, CDR1 is ENHRY and CDR2 is SYGVKD. The CDR3 spells CAISGDRTSVDSYEQYF. CDR3 DNA: TGTGCCATCAGTGGGGACAGGACTAGCGTCGACTCCTACGAGCAGTACTTC.

This sequence joins TRBV10-3 and TRBJ2-1, with D unresolved. The CDR3 contains 15 residues. Germline lookup yields CDR1 ENHRY and CDR2 SYGVKD. The ends were cut back, 2 bases at V and 6 bases at J, with 14 bases in the middle. Here the CDR3 DNA reads TGTGCCATCAGTGAGGGCTACCAAAATCGCAATGAGCAGTTCTTC. This translates into CAISEGYQNRNEQFF.

The V and J genes are TRBV12-1 and TRBJ2-5; TRBD1, the D gene given by the table, was not confirmed from the DNA. TRBV12-1 constitutes a pseudogene. The CDR3 totals 15 residues. For the CDR3, the DNA is TGTGCCAGCAGCTTTGGGGACAGATGCCAAGAGACCCAGTACTTC. Protein product: CASSFGDRCQETQYF.

The CDR3 sequence is CATSSELTGRNTEAFF. CDR3 sequence (DNA): TGTGCCACCAGCAGTGAGTTGACAGGACGGAACACTGAAGCTTTCTTT. This chain uses TRBV15 with TRBJ1-1; D is possibly TRBD1 (6 bases). Germline V CDR1 and CDR2: LNHNV, YYDKDF (reference sequence). Trimming left V 3 bases short and J 1 base short, with 15 bases between. The CDR3 consists of 16 residues.

This chain joins TRBV2 and TRBJ2-1; TRBD2 agrees at 8 bases. Per germline, CDR1 SNHLY and CDR2 FYNNEI. The CDR3 totals 16 residues. Trimming removed 6 bases from V and 1 base from J; junction bases left unmatched: 8. The CDR3 here is CASRGGAGASYNEQFF. The DNA of the CDR3 is TGTGCCAGCAGGGGAGGAGCGGGAGCATCCTACAATGAGCAGTTCTTC.

The chain joins TRBV4-2 to TRBJ2-1; D call uncertain. This CDR3 is built from 15 residues. V was trimmed by 4 bases and J by 8 bases, leaving 18 bases between them. Germline lookup yields CDR1 LGHNA and CDR2 YNFKEQ. DNA for the CDR3: TGTGCCAGCAGCCTCCGGCCGACTCGAATGGATGAGCAGTTCTTC. This encodes CASSLRPTRMDEQFF.

The chain combines TRBV9 with TRBJ2-7; 7 nucleotides agree with TRBD2. With 2 bases clipped from V and 3 bases from J, the junction kept 2 bases outside the gene matches. The CDR3 contains 13 residues. CDR1 and CDR2 from the germline V gene are SGDLS and YYNGEE. DNA for the CDR3: TGTGCCAGCAGCGTCTCGGGGGGCTACGAGCAGTACTTC. Its translation is CASSVSGGYEQYF. Full variable domain (remainder filled in from reference TRBV9 and TRBJ2-7): DSGVTQTPKHLITATGQRVTLRCSPRSGDLSVYWYQQSLDQGLQFLIQYYNGEERAKGNILERFSAQQFPDLHSELNLSSLELGDSALYFCASSVSGGYEQYFGPGTRLTVT.

This chain uses TRBV7-8 with TRBJ2-7; unclear D gene. Germline CDR1 SGHVS, CDR2 FQNEAQ. The CDR3 runs 20 residues. V was trimmed by 5 bases and J by 0 bases, leaving 29 bases between them. CDR3 loop: CASSLSQLFTVGPRSYEQYF. In DNA, the CDR3 is TGTGCCAGCAGCCTTTCCCAACTATTTACTGTCGGTCCCCGCTCCTACGAGCAGTACTTC.

This rearrangement joins TRBV5-1 to TRBJ2-7; possibly TRBD2 for D (5 bases). Germline assignment: CDR1 SGHRS and CDR2 YFSETQ. The CDR3 is 14 amino acids. V lost 3 bases to trimming and J lost 0 bases, with 10 bases between them. In DNA form, the CDR3 reads TGCGCCAGCAGCTCAGGACGGGGCTCCTACGAGCAGTACTTC. It translates to CASSSGRGSYEQYF.

The CDR3 reads CATSVGQGEHQPQHF. The CDR3 DNA follows: TGTGCCACCAGCGTCGGACAGGGAGAGCATCAGCCCCAGCATTTT. This chain links TRBV15 with TRBJ1-5, with 8 bases aligning to TRBD1. Germline trimming cut 5 bases from V and 5 bases from J; bases unmatched to any gene: 8. This CDR3 spans 15 amino acids. CDR1 is LNHNV and CDR2 is YYDKDF in the germline V gene (reference sequence).

The genes are TRBV5-8 and TRBJ1-2; D call uncertain. This CDR3 contains 15 residues. Germline V CDR1 and CDR2: SGHTS, YDEGEE. The ends were cut back, 0 bases at V and 8 bases at J, with 17 bases in the middle. The CDR3 nucleotides read TGTGCCAGCAGCTTGGGGGCAGCCACGCGGTTAGGCTACACCTTC. Protein product: CASSLGAATRLGYTF.

The chain combines TRBV2 with TRBJ2-3; TRBD2 aligns across 12 bases. V shed 6 bases, J shed 5 bases, and the junction held 6 bases outside the gene matches. Germline assignment: CDR1 SNHLY and CDR2 FYNNEI. The CDR3 has 15 residues. DNA of the CDR3: TGTGCCAGCAGAAAGACTAGCGGGAGAGTAGATACGCAGTATTTT. Protein sequence: CASRKTSGRVDTQYF.